The 17 T cell receptor beta chains below all came from one sample that was sequenced in a study of blood T cell repertoires in COVID-19 (dated by TCRdb to between 2020 and 2021). Library construction relied on the immunoSEQ multiplex PCR assay. In TCRdb, the immuneACCESS table is reduced to in-frame sequences with V and J assigned. These tables do not hold every clone; where another copy was compared, an unresolved V gene accounts for under half, and the others remain unexplained. Counted in this sample were 150,000 to 200,000 clones; roughly 82% of them appeared once. 4% to 6.5% of the sample belongs to the ten largest clones. The sequenced material came from PBMCs or T cells enriched from blood (not recorded which). These receptors came from a woman aged 55 to 70 with acute COVID-19.

The rearrangement uses TRBV18 and TRBJ2-3; 11 positions agree with TRBD2. This CDR3 region has 16 residues. Germline CDR1 and CDR2: KGHSH and LQKENI. With 0 bases clipped from V and 9 bases from J, the junction kept 8 bases outside the gene matches. The CDR3 sequence: CASSPPSTSGVATQYF. Written as DNA, the CDR3 is TGTGCCAGCTCACCACCATCGACTAGCGGGGTGGCGACGCAGTATTTT.

For the CDR3, the DNA is TGCGCCAGCAGTGAGGCGGTTGGAAACACCATATATTTT. Protein sequence: CASSEAVGNTIYF. J is TRBJ1-3 and V is TRBV10-2; D gene unclear. The CDR3 is made up of 13 amino acids. Germline V gene lookup returns CDR1 WSHSY and CDR2 SAAADI. The ends were cut back, 2 bases at V and 3 bases at J, with 5 bases in the middle.

This chain connects TRBV19 to TRBJ1-4; D unclear. The germline V gene has CDR1 LNHDA and CDR2 SQIVND (reference sequence). This CDR3 contains 13 residues. The V gene lost 6 bases and the J gene lost 8 bases, with 13 bases spanning the gap. The CDR3 here is CASSSGSLEKLFF. CDR3 bases: TGTGCCAGTAGCTCCGGGAGCCTGGAAAAACTGTTTTTT.

The rearrangement joins TRBV27 to TRBJ2-6, with D uncertain. CDR3 length: 16 amino acids. V lost 0 bases to trimming and J lost 1 base, with 7 bases between them. CDR1 is MNHEY, CDR2 SMNVEV, per germline (reference sequence). As DNA, the CDR3 is TGTGCCAGCAGTTTATCGTTGAGGTCTGGGGCCAACGTCCTGACTTTC. Protein sequence: CASSLSLRSGANVLTF.

This rearrangement joins TRBV13 to TRBJ1-6; no clear D. Germline V gives CDR1 PRHDT, CDR2 FYEKMQ (reference sequence). This CDR3 region has 17 residues. V lost 2 bases, J lost 8 bases, and 19 bases lay in between. The CDR3 is CASSLTKDGGSYSPLHF. As DNA, the CDR3 is TGTGCCAGCAGCTTAACCAAGGACGGAGGTTCCTATTCACCCCTCCACTTT.

The chain couples TRBV14 to TRBJ2-3, with TRBD2 as a possible D gene (5 bases). This CDR3 is built from 12 residues. The germline CDR1 and CDR2 sequences are SGHDN and FVKESK. V lost 4 bases and J 5 bases, leaving 7 bases between the germline ends. CDR3 sequence: CASSRGLDTQYF. For the CDR3, the DNA is TGTGCCAGCAGCCGAGGACTAGATACGCAGTATTTT.

This clone was found a few times. The chain joins TRBV4-2 to TRBJ2-2, with 12 bases identical to TRBD2. The CDR3 length is 16 residues. Germline lookup yields CDR1 LGHNA and CDR2 YNFKEQ. Unmatched junction bases numbered 4, after V lost 2 bases and J lost 6 bases. In nucleotides, the CDR3 is TGTGCCAGCAGCCAACTAGGACTAGCGGGGCCCGGGGAGCTGTTTTTT. Protein product: CASSQLGLAGPGELFF.

The chain employs TRBV6-2 or TRBV6-3 and TRBJ2-1; 9 bases map to TRBD2. Germline assignment: CDR1 MNHEY and CDR2 SVGEGT. The CDR3 contains 16 residues. V dropped 6 bases and J dropped 8; count of bases not matched to a gene: 14. The chain's CDR3 is CASSLWIAGVWHEQFF. The CDR3, as DNA: TGTGCCAGCAGCCTTTGGATAGCGGGAGTGTGGCATGAGCAGTTCTTC.

For the CDR3, the DNA is TGTGCCAGCGACGAGGCCCCCTCCGATGAGCAGTTCTTC. As protein: CASDEAPSDEQFF. This sequence joins TRBV12-3 or TRBV12-4 and TRBJ2-1; no clear D. This CDR3 contains 13 residues. The V and J ends lost 8 bases and 8 bases respectively, with 16 bases between them.

The chain is built from TRBV19 and TRBJ2-3, with 11 bases aligning to TRBD1. V lost 10 bases to trimming and J lost 7 bases; unmatched junction nucleotides: 10. The CDR3 sequence is 14 residues long. Germline V gene data show CDR1 as LNHDA and CDR2 as SQIVND (reference sequence). As DNA, the CDR3 is TGTGCCACCGACGGACAGGGGGCCCTACATACGCAGTATTTT. Translating gives CATDGQGALHTQYF.

The count of this clone is one. The chain uses TRBV13 and TRBJ2-3; D perhaps matches TRBD2 (6 bases). V was pared by 5 bases and J by 0 bases, with 15 bases between. The germline gives CDR1 PRHDT, CDR2 FYEKMQ (reference sequence). The CDR3 has 16 amino acids. CDR3 region: CASSAVAVRSTDTQYF. The CDR3 region has the DNA TGTGCCAGCAGCGCGGTAGCGGTTCGGAGCACAGATACGCAGTATTTT.

This sequence joins TRBV7-2 and TRBJ2-3, with D tentatively TRBD2 (5 bases). The CDR3 runs to 13 residues. Trimming cost V 5 bases and J 5 bases, with 11 bases left between them. Germline V lookup: CDR1 SGHTA, CDR2 FQGNSA. The CDR3 DNA is TGTGCCAGCAGCGTTGTCGAGGGAGATACGCAGTATTTT. This sequence encodes CASSVVEGDTQYF.

This chain connects TRBV11-2 to TRBJ2-1; 9 bases line up with TRBD2. The CDR3 totals 16 residues. The ends lost 7 bases at V and 4 bases at J; junction bases unmatched: 11. The germline gives CDR1 SGHAT, CDR2 FQNNGV. The CDR3 DNA is TGTGCCAGCACCCTTACGGATCTAGCGGGGTACAATGAGCAGTTCTTC. This gives the protein CASTLTDLAGYNEQFF.

This chain connects TRBV11-2 to TRBJ1-3; tentative D call: TRBD1 (5 bases). In germline, CDR1 is SGHAT, CDR2 FQNNGV. There are 15 residues in the CDR3. V gave up 5 bases and J gave up 1 base, with 12 bases separating them. The CDR3 reads CASSNLQGSGNTIYF. Here the CDR3 DNA reads TGTGCCAGCAGCAATCTTCAGGGTTCTGGAAACACCATATATTTT. The whole variable domain, remainder taken from reference TRBV11-2 and TRBJ1-3, is EAGVAQSPRYKIIEKRQSVAFWCNPISGHATLYWYQQILGQGPKLLIQFQNNGVVDDSQLPKDRFSAERLKGVDSTLKIQPAKLEDSAVYLCASSNLQGSGNTIYFGEGSWLTVV.

V usage is TRBV6-5 and J usage is TRBJ2-6; no clear D gene. The germline V and J ends were trimmed by 2 bases and 2 bases, with 7 bases remaining between them. The CDR3 sequence is 15 residues long. CDR1 and CDR2 (germline): MNHEY, SVGAGI. This chain's CDR3 is CASSYGLPGANVLTF. The CDR3 DNA sequence: TGTGCCAGCAGTTACGGGCTACCTGGGGCCAACGTCCTGACTTTC.

V gene TRBV3-1 (or the pseudogene TRBV3-2) combines with J gene TRBJ1-2; no reliable D call. The CDR3 is made up of 16 amino acids. V lost 1 base and J lost 4, with 16 bases in between. CDR1 is LGHDT and CDR2 is YNNKEL in the germline V gene (reference sequence). CDR3 DNA sequence: TGTGCCAGCAGCCAAGGATCCGATTCCACGGGCTATGGCTACACCTTC. Translating it yields CASSQGSDSTGYGYTF.

The chain combines TRBV19 with TRBJ2-1, with 7 nucleotides matching TRBD1. J was trimmed by 2 bases and V by 6 bases; bases with no gene match: 7. Germline V gives CDR1 LNHDA, CDR2 SQIVND (reference sequence). The CDR3 totals 15 residues. Here the CDR3 reads CASSDPGGTYNEQFF. In DNA form, the CDR3 reads TGTGCCAGTAGCGACCCAGGGGGAACCTACAATGAGCAGTTCTTC.